There are many counts of the clone carrying this T cell receptor beta chain. The target antigen is unknown. The data are from a study of identical twins. The authors used template switching to add a universal primer site and gave cDNA unique molecular identifiers. TCRdb independently ran MiXCR on the 5' RACE reads; one entry per CDR3 protein. The data contain under 350,000 distinct CDR3 sequences, 8.5% to 9.5% of them seen just once; the ten biggest clones take up under 7.5%. Study conclusions and caveats: The analysis was cross-sectional rather than longitudinal within donors. The more abundant beta clonotypes in cord blood had fewer insertions, and memory repertoires did not show this.

Germline-derived CDR1 and CDR2 are MDHEN and SYDVKM. The CDR3 length is 13 residues. The V end lost 7 bases, the J end lost 1 base, and 10 bases lay between the germline ends. These same records also appear under a second study, on yellow fever vaccine responses in identical twins. From that report: Reportedly, twins' vaccine T cell responses looked partly convergent and partly personalized.

This sequence originates from a woman aged 18-29 years in good health. What was sequenced was CD8+ T cells sorted from blood. The J gene is TRBJ2-5, the V gene TRBV28; possibly TRBD2 for D (6 bases). CDR3 coding DNA: TGTGCCAGCACGCCGGGACTCCAAGAGACCCAGTACTTC. It specifies CASTPGLQETQYF.